The 2 T cell receptor beta chains in this list originate from one sample, sequenced in a study of cytomegalovirus exposure and HLA in healthy donors. Method: immunoSEQ multiplex PCR; TCRdb's copy keeps in-frame clones and lacks some. This sample has 100,000 to 150,000 clones, with approximately 95% found just once. The sequenced sample was PBMCs. The receptor set was obtained from a man between 18 and 35 years old in good health and CMV-seronegative.

The rearrangement joins TRBV6-1 to TRBJ1-2, with D tentatively TRBD1 (5 bases). The CDR3 has 15 amino acids. V was trimmed by 7 bases and J by 1 base, leaving 16 bases between them. CDR1 MNHNS and CDR2 SASEGT come from the germline V gene. For the CDR3, the DNA is TGTGCCAGCAACACCGCACCTCAGGGTAACTATGGCTACACCTTC. This codes for CASNTAPQGNYGYTF.

This chain uses TRBV7-9 with TRBJ1-1, with D tentatively TRBD1 (5 bases). Germline-derived CDR1 and CDR2 are SEHNR and FQNEAQ (reference sequence). The V and J ends lost 2 bases and 1 base respectively, with 8 bases between them. The CDR3 is made up of 14 amino acids. CDR3 sequence (DNA): TGTGCCAGCAGCTTAATCCAGGGGAACACTGAAGCTTTCTTT. Amino acids: CASSLIQGNTEAFF. The complete variable domain, with remaining parts taken from reference TRBV7-9 and TRBJ1-1, reads DTGVSQNPRHKITKRGQNVTFRCDPISEHNRLYWYRQTLGQGPEFLTYFQNEAQLEKSRLLSDRFSAERPKGSFSTLEIQRTEQGDSAMYLCASSLIQGNTEAFFGQGTRLTVV.